Below, 5 T cell receptor beta chains from the same sample are listed, as sequenced in a study of vaccination and CD4 T cells after COVID-19. No antigen has been identified for these receptors. Described treatment: approximately nine-day PBMC culture with coronavirus spike peptide pools or control peptides (ViraFEST assay). The Oncomine TCR Beta short-read assay generated sequence data from the DNA of cultured CD4+ T cells. TCRdb itself ran the PCR reads through MiXCR, one entry per CDR3 protein. The sample includes about 20,000 distinct CDR3 sequences, around 46% seen only once; the top ten take around 3%. The specimen was CD4+ T cells from blood, cultured in vitro, collected after SARS-CoV-2 vaccination. These receptors all stem from a human donor who had recovered from COVID-19.

The chain carries TRBV19 and TRBJ2-5; D may be TRBD1 (6 bases). This CDR3 has 14 amino acids. Per the germline V gene, CDR1 is LNHDA and CDR2 is SQIVND (reference sequence). The V end lost 6 bases, the J end lost 2 bases, and 13 bases lay between the germline ends. The CDR3 region has the DNA TGTGCCAGTAGCACGACAGGTCTGCAAGAGACCCAGTACTTC. Amino acid sequence: CASSTTGLQETQYF.

This chain connects TRBV6-5 to TRBJ1-1; possibly TRBD1 for D (5 bases). Germline assignment: CDR1 MNHEY and CDR2 SVGAGI. The germline V and J ends were trimmed by 0 bases and 5 bases, with 13 bases remaining between them. The CDR3 loop spans 15 amino acids. CDR3 nucleotide sequence: TGTGCCAGCAGTTACTCGGGGCAGAGCAAAACTGAAGCTTTCTTT. It translates to CASSYSGQSKTEAFF.

The chain uses TRBV11-2 and TRBJ2-1, with 11 bases matching TRBD2. With 1 base clipped from V and 7 bases from J, the junction kept 6 bases outside the gene matches. The length of the CDR3 is 16 residues. Per germline, CDR1 SGHAT and CDR2 FQNNGV. CDR3 protein: CASSLGSGGALNEQFF. CDR3 nucleotide sequence: TGTGCCAGCAGCTTAGGTAGCGGGGGGGCCTTGAATGAGCAGTTCTTC.

This clonotype turned up a few times. The rearrangement uses TRBV7-8 and TRBJ2-7; a possible D gene is TRBD1 (5 bases). The ends were cut back, 1 base at V and 2 bases at J, with 9 bases in the middle. The CDR3 extends over 14 amino acids. Germline assignment: CDR1 SGHVS and CDR2 FQNEAQ. The CDR3: CASSLGGGAYEQYF. The CDR3 DNA is TGTGCCAGCAGCTTAGGGGGCGGCGCCTACGAGCAGTACTTC.

The V call is TRBV6-1, the J call TRBJ1-2; 7 nucleotides align to TRBD1. The length of the CDR3 is 16 residues. In germline, CDR1 is MNHNS, CDR2 SASEGT. V lost 3 bases, J lost 0 bases, and 7 bases stayed unmatched. CDR3 coding DNA: TGTGCCAGCAGTGACCACAGGGGCCTAGCTAACTATGGCTACACCTTC. Translated, it gives CASSDHRGLANYGYTF.